This T cell receptor (beta chain) is from a study of T-cell reconstitution after alpha-beta-depleted transplantation in children. Preparation of the TCRbeta library involved a method that used unique molecular identifiers. TCRdb redid the calling of the PCR reads with MiXCR, one entry per CDR3 protein. The sample yields 640,000 or so distinct CDR3 sequences, over 15% seen once. Trimming pared 0 bases from V and 5 bases from J, leaving 4 bases between. Germline V lookup: CDR1 MNHNY, CDR2 SVGAGI (reference sequence). The CDR3 loop spans 12 amino acids. The V gene is TRBV6-6, the J gene TRBJ2-5; unclear D gene. The sequenced sample was PBMCs from the stem cell graft donor, obtained from the stem cell graft. The TCR sequence derives from a human donor who donated a stem cell graft to a child with acute myeloid leukemia. CDR3 region: CASSYSFETQYF. DNA for the CDR3: TGTGCCAGCAGTTACTCGTTTGAGACCCAGTACTTC.